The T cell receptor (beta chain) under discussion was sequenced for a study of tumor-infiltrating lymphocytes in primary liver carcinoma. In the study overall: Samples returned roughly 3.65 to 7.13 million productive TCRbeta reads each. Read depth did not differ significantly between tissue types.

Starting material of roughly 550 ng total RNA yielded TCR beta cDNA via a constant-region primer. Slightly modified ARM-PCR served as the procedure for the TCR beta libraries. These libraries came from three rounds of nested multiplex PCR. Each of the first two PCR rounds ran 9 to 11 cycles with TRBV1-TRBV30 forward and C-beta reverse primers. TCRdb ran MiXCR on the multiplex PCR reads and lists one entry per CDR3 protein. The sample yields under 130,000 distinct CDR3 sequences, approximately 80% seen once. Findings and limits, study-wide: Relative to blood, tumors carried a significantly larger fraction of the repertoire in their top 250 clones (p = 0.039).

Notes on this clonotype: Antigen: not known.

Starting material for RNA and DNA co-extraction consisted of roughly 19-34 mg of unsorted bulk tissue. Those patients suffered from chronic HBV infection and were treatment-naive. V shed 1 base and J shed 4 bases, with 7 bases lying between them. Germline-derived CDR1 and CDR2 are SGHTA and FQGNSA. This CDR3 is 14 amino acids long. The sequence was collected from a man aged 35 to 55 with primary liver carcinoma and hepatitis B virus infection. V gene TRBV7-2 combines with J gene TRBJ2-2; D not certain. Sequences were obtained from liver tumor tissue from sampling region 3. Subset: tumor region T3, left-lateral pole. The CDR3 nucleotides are TGTGCCAGCAGCTTAGGGGCTTTCACCGGGGAGCTGTTTTTT. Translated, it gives CASSLGAFTGELFF.